What follows are 29 T cell receptor beta chains derived from one specimen sequenced in a study of blood T cell repertoires in COVID-19. Sequenced by immunoSEQ multiplex PCR; TCRdb stores in-frame clones only, minus some. The sample contains over 120,000 clones, roughly 88% of which appear only once. Sequenced: peripheral blood. These TCRs come from a man between 60 and 70 years old with active or convalescent COVID-19.

The gene calls are TRBV14 and TRBJ1-2; tentatively, D is TRBD1 (5 bases). Germline assignment: CDR1 SGHDN and CDR2 FVKESK. The CDR3 runs 17 residues. Between the trimmed V and J ends, which lost 0 bases and 0 bases, there was a span of 14 bases. The CDR3 loop is CASSQDLGAISNYGYTF. CDR3 sequence (DNA): TGTGCCAGCAGCCAAGATTTAGGGGCGATTTCTAACTATGGCTACACCTTC.

This chain links TRBV11-2 with TRBJ1-2, with D unclear. The germline V gene encodes CDR1 SGHAT and CDR2 FQNNGV. The CDR3 contains 13 residues. Trimming took off 2 bases at V and 1 base at J, with 5 bases between the two ends. The CDR3: CASSLILNYGYTF. In DNA, the CDR3 is TGTGCCAGCAGCTTAATCCTTAACTATGGCTACACCTTC.

J is TRBJ1-3 and V is TRBV4-3, with D unresolved. The CDR3 has 15 residues. V lost 0 bases and J 2 bases, leaving 8 bases between the germline ends. Germline CDR1 and CDR2: LGHNA and YSLEER. The CDR3 nucleotides are TGCGCCAGCAGCCAAGAAGGCGGTCCTGGAAACACCATATATTTT. Its protein is CASSQEGGPGNTIYF.

The chain is built from TRBV7-2 and TRBJ2-2; 10 positions match TRBD2. CDR1 is SGHTA and CDR2 is FQGNSA in the germline V gene. The CDR3 sequence is 17 residues long. J gave up 1 base and V 1 base, and 3 bases lay outside the gene matches. CDR3 bases: TGTGCCAGCAGCTTAGACGTAGCGGGGGGGAACACCGGGGAGCTGTTTTTT. Translated, it gives CASSLDVAGGNTGELFF.

V and J are TRBV6-5 and TRBJ2-1; 8 bases are a match to TRBD1. The length of the CDR3 is 15 residues. Per germline, CDR1 MNHEY and CDR2 SVGAGI. Trimming took 6 bases from V and 3 from J; bases not matched to a gene: 7. The CDR3 loop is CASSREGQGYNEQFF. CDR3 nucleotides: TGTGCCAGCAGCCGGGAAGGACAGGGCTACAATGAGCAGTTCTTC.

This chain connects TRBV4-1 to TRBJ2-2; tentatively, D is TRBD2 (5 bases). This CDR3 spans 13 amino acids. V was shortened by 4 bases and J by 5 bases, with 8 bases between the two germline ends. Looked up from germline, CDR1 is MGHRA and CDR2 is YSYEKL. CDR3 DNA: TGCGCCAGCAGCCCCACGGGGACCGGGGAGCTGTTTTTT. This codes for CASSPTGTGELFF.

The table lists this clone with a few counts. This rearrangement joins TRBV5-8 to TRBJ1-1; D gene uncertain. The CDR3 sequence is 15 residues long. Germline V CDR1 and CDR2: SGHTS, YDEGEE. Trimming removed 0 bases from V and 5 bases from J, with 14 bases in between. For the CDR3, the DNA is TGTGCCAGCAGCTTGGCCGCGGGAGTTCGGACTGAAGCTTTCTTT. It specifies CASSLAAGVRTEAFF.

The chain is built from TRBV18 and TRBJ1-2; D is uncertain. The V end lost 4 bases, the J end lost 4 bases, and 13 bases lay between the germline ends. Germline V lookup: CDR1 KGHSH, CDR2 LQKENI. The CDR3 length is 14 residues. The CDR3 here is CASSLETVSYGYTF. DNA of the CDR3: TGTGCCAGCTCACTTGAAACGGTTTCCTATGGCTACACCTTC.

At least ten counts were recorded for this clone. This chain joins TRBV12-5 and TRBJ1-1; D remains unclear. The CDR3 sequence is 15 residues long. Germline V gives CDR1 LGHNT, CDR2 FRNRAP. Trimming cost V 0 bases and J 5 bases, with 13 bases left between them. The CDR3, as DNA: TGTGCTAGTGGTTTGGTTATGGGTAGAGGGACTGAAGCTTTCTTT. Encoded protein: CASGLVMGRGTEAFF.

The chain links TRBV11-3 to TRBJ2-5; tentative D call: TRBD2 (5 bases). Germline CDR1 and CDR2: SGHNT and YENEEA. The CDR3 extends over 14 amino acids. Trimming shortened V by 4 bases and J by 5 bases, and 14 bases separated the two germline ends. CDR3 nucleotide sequence: TGTGCCAGCAGCTCCGGGGTGTATGAGGAGACCCAGTACTTC. Translating gives CASSSGVYEETQYF.

The chain joins TRBV7-6 to TRBJ1-5, with D uncertain. Trimming cost V 2 bases and J 2 bases, with 10 bases left between them. The CDR3 runs 15 residues. CDR1 SGHVS and CDR2 FNYEAQ come from the germline V gene. This CDR3 is CASSLLADGNQPQHF. In DNA form, the CDR3 reads TGTGCCAGCAGCTTACTGGCGGATGGCAATCAGCCCCAGCATTTT. Full variable domain (rest looked up from reference TRBV7-6 and TRBJ1-5): GAGVSQSPRYKVTKRGQDVALRCDPISGHVSLYWYRQALGQGPEFLTYFNYEAQQDKSGLPNDRFSAERPEGSISTLTIQRTEQRDSAMYRCASSLLADGNQPQHFGDGTRLSIL.

The chain joins TRBV9 to TRBJ2-2, with 7 bases lining up with TRBD1. V shed 3 bases, J shed 3 bases, and the junction held 14 bases outside the gene matches. This CDR3 has 18 amino acids. CDR1 and CDR2 (germline): SGDLS, YYNGEE. CDR3 region: CASSDWPTGDFDTGELFF. The CDR3 DNA is TGTGCCAGCAGCGACTGGCCAACAGGGGATTTTGACACCGGGGAGCTGTTTTTT.

The CDR3 region is CAGRSAEGPYEQFF. CDR3 DNA: TGTGCCGGCCGGTCGGCGGAGGGCCCGTATGAGCAGTTCTTC. J is TRBJ2-1 and V is TRBV6-5; a possible D gene is TRBD2 (6 bases). The germline V gene has CDR1 MNHEY and CDR2 SVGAGI. V was cut by 11 bases and J by 8 bases, with 22 bases left in between. The CDR3 covers 14 residues.

The chain recombines TRBV11-3 with TRBJ2-7, with 13 bases matching TRBD2. The junction had 6 bases not matched to a gene; V was cut back by 4 bases and J by 3 bases. This CDR3 has 16 amino acids. CDR1 is SGHNT, CDR2 YENEEA, per germline. Here the CDR3 DNA reads TGTGCCAGCAGCTCTCCCGGACTAGCGGGGGACTACGAGCAGTACTTC. Amino acids: CASSSPGLAGDYEQYF.

CDR3 region: CASSLSGQPQHF. CDR3 DNA sequence: TGTGCCAGCAGCTTATCAGGTCAGCCCCAGCATTTT. The rearrangement joins TRBV11-2 to TRBJ1-5, with no clear D. V shed 2 bases and J shed 6 bases, with 5 bases lying between them. Germline values: CDR1 SGHAT, CDR2 FQNNGV. This CDR3 has 12 amino acids.

Here the CDR3 reads CASSQGTTQVPLHF. CDR3 in DNA: TGTGCCAGCAGCCAAGGGACGACACAGGTGCCCCTCCACTTT. The V and J genes are TRBV3-1 (or the pseudogene TRBV3-2) and TRBJ1-6; weak D call: TRBD1 (5 bases). This CDR3 region has 14 residues. V lost 1 base and J lost 13, with 14 bases in between. The germline gives CDR1 LGHDT, CDR2 YNNKEL (reference sequence).

This CDR3 reads CASSLAAGSYNTDTQYF. The DNA of the CDR3 is TGTGCCAGCAGCTTAGCGGCGGGATCCTACAACACAGATACGCAGTATTTT. The chain recombines TRBV7-2 with TRBJ2-3, with a possible D match to TRBD2 (6 bases). Trimming took 0 bases from V and 2 from J, leaving 15 bases between them. CDR3 length: 17 residues. Germline V gives CDR1 SGHTA, CDR2 FQGNSA.

The chain joins TRBV4-1 to TRBJ2-3; TRBD2 agrees at 9 bases. Germline CDR1 and CDR2: MGHRA and YSYEKL. V was clipped by 4 bases and J by 5 bases; unmatched bases: 10. The CDR3 runs 16 residues. The CDR3 protein is CASSPDSSGVVDTQYF. CDR3 bases: TGCGCCAGCAGCCCAGATTCTAGCGGGGTAGTAGATACGCAGTATTTT.

This clone is a singleton in its sample. This chain joins TRBV28 and TRBJ1-5, with a possible D match to TRBD1 (5 bases). The V and J ends lost 7 bases and 4 bases respectively, with 8 bases between them. There are 12 residues in the CDR3. Germline CDR1 reads MDHEN; CDR2 reads SYDVKM. The CDR3 here is CASTGINQPQHF. CDR3 DNA sequence: TGTGCCAGCACAGGGATTAATCAGCCCCAGCATTTT.

This CDR3 reads CASSYTGSAETQYF. The CDR3 bases are TGTGCCAGCAGCTATACAGGGTCAGCAGAGACCCAGTACTTC. The chain links TRBV7-7 to TRBJ2-5; a weak D match, TRBD1 (6 bases). Germline CDR1 is SSHAT and CDR2 is FNYEAQ (reference sequence). Trimming shortened V by 4 bases and J by 4 bases, and 13 bases separated the two germline ends. CDR3 length: 14 residues.

The V and J genes are TRBV11-3 and TRBJ2-2; TRBD2 matches 14 bases. The CDR3 has 17 residues. Germline CDR1 SGHNT, CDR2 YENEEA. V lost 5 bases, J lost 4 bases, and 6 bases stayed unmatched. The CDR3 DNA follows: TGTGCCAGCAGCCCGACTAGCGGGAGGGCCCCCACCGGGGAGCTGTTTTTT. Translation: CASSPTSGRAPTGELFF.

The rearrangement uses TRBV6-2 or TRBV6-3 and TRBJ2-7; TRBD1 agrees at 8 bases. Trimming cost V 2 bases and J 2 bases; bases outside gene matches: 2. Germline V gene data show CDR1 as MNHEY and CDR2 as SVGEGT. The CDR3 loop spans 14 amino acids. CDR3: CASSYRTGTYEQYV. Written as DNA, the CDR3 is TGTGCCAGCAGTTACCGGACAGGGACCTACGAGCAGTACGTC.

The sample holds one count of this clone. The chain uses TRBV20-1 and TRBJ2-1; no clear D. CDR1 and CDR2 from the germline V gene are DFQATT and SNEGSKA (reference sequence). This CDR3 spans 10 amino acids. Trimming took off 2 bases at V and 9 bases at J, with 5 bases between the two ends. This CDR3 is CSARLSEQFF. The CDR3 region has the DNA TGCAGTGCTAGATTGAGTGAGCAGTTCTTC.

This sequence joins TRBV19 and TRBJ2-3; a possible D gene is TRBD1 (5 bases). CDR1 LNHDA and CDR2 SQIVND come from the germline V gene (reference sequence). CDR3 length: 14 amino acids. The ends were cut back, 7 bases at V and 4 bases at J, with 15 bases in the middle. CDR3 amino acids: CASKSVQASDTQYF. For the CDR3, the DNA is TGTGCCAGTAAGTCAGTACAGGCTTCAGATACGCAGTATTTT.

V and J are TRBV12-5 and TRBJ2-1; tentatively, D is TRBD1 (7 bases). The CDR3 contains 17 residues. V dropped 5 bases and J dropped 5 bases, with 22 bases sitting between them. CDR1 and CDR2 from the germline V gene are LGHNT and FRNRAP. The CDR3 bases are TGTGCTAGTGGTCCTCCGAACAGGGGAGGATGGAACAATGAGCAGTTCTTC. This encodes CASGPPNRGGWNNEQFF.

V gene TRBV25-1 combines with J gene TRBJ1-5; possibly TRBD1 for D (6 bases). Per the germline V gene, CDR1 is MGHDK and CDR2 is SYGVNS. V dropped 6 bases and J dropped 4 bases, with 16 bases sitting between them. The CDR3 is 15 residues long. The CDR3 DNA reads TGTGCCAGCAGCGGACCGGGACAATCTAATCAGCCCCAGCATTTT. This gives the protein CASSGPGQSNQPQHF.

The rearrangement links TRBV15 to TRBJ2-1; 7 nucleotides align to TRBD2. This CDR3 spans 16 amino acids. The ends lost 0 bases at V and 6 bases at J; junction bases unmatched: 8. Per the germline V gene, CDR1 is LNHNV and CDR2 is YYDKDF (reference sequence). The CDR3 coding sequence is TGTGCCACCAGCAGAGATTTGAGACTAGCCTTCAATGAGCAGTTCTTC. Amino acids: CATSRDLRLAFNEQFF. Full variable domain (missing parts from reference TRBV15 and TRBJ2-1): DAMVIQNPRYQVTQFGKPVTLSCSQTLNHNVMYWYQQKSSQAPKLLFHYYDKDFNNEADTPDNFQSRRPNTSFCFLDIRSPGLGDTAMYLCATSRDLRLAFNEQFFGPGTRLTVL.

V usage is TRBV20-1 and J usage is TRBJ1-1; no reliable D call. Looked up from germline, CDR1 is DFQATT and CDR2 is SNEGSKA (reference sequence). The CDR3 runs to 11 residues. The V gene lost 4 bases and the J gene lost 6 bases, with 9 bases spanning the gap. This CDR3 reads CSAILGSEAFF. In DNA, the CDR3 is TGCAGTGCTATTCTAGGCTCTGAAGCTTTCTTT.

This sequence joins TRBV29-1 and TRBJ1-2; 9 bases fit TRBD1. The germline CDR1 and CDR2 sequences are SQVTM and ANQGSEA. The CDR3 sequence is 12 residues long. The V segment lost 4 bases and the J segment 10 bases; nucleotides outside the gene matches: 7. This CDR3 is CSVVGTGSAYTF. CDR3 nucleotide sequence: TGCAGCGTTGTAGGGACAGGGTCTGCCTACACCTTC.